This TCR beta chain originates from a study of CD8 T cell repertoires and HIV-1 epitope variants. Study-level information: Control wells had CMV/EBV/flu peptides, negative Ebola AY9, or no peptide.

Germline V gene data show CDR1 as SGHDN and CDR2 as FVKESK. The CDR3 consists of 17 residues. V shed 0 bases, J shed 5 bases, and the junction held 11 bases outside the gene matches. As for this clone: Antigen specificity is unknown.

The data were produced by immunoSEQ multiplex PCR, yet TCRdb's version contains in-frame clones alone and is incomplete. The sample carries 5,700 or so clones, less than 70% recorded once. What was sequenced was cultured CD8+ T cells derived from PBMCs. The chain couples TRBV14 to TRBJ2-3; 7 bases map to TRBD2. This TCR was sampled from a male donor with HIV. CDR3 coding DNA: TGTGCCAGCAGCCAAGATAGGAGGGAGGGCCGGGGAGATACGCAGTATTTT. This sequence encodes CASSQDRREGRGDTQYF. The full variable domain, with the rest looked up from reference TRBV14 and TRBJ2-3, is EAGVTQFPSHSVIEKGQTVTLRCDPISGHDNLYWYRRVMGKEIKFLLHFVKESKQDESGMPNNRFLAERTGGTYSTLKVQPAELEDSGVYFCASSQDRREGRGDTQYFGPGTRLTVL.